This TCR beta chain was recorded in a study of human T cells and chemical hapten exposure. Study as a whole: Alopecia universalis, totalis or areata was present in patients who were mostly female. Regarding the study as a whole: PT1 expanded TCR numbers tracked positively with patch test score.

Time point specified: patch test 1, 2 weeks after DPC sensitization. Treatment: therapeutic diphenylcyclopropenone sensitization with weekly scalp DPC. Total RNA extraction was carried out from unfractionated whole blood. Unique molecular identifiers were affixed to discrete cDNA molecules within the library. TCRdb passed the RACE reads through MiXCR, listing each CDR3 protein once. This table holds around 340,000 distinct CDR3 sequences, approximately 6.3% found once. Trimming removed 2 bases from V and 5 bases from J, with 9 bases in between. Germline-derived CDR1 and CDR2 are SQVTM and ANQGSEA. This CDR3 contains 12 residues. Details on this clonotype: Its antigen is as yet unknown.

This receptor was taken from a woman aged 18-29 years with alopecia areata. Some clones in this sample may be carry-over from other donors' samples. The gene calls are TRBV29-1 and TRBJ1-1; D is ambiguous. The source material was whole blood, sampled in connection with sensitization to the hapten diphenylcyclopropenone (DPC). As DNA, the CDR3 is TGCAGCGTTGAAATCGGGTTGACTGAAGCTTTCTTT. This translates into CSVEIGLTEAFF.